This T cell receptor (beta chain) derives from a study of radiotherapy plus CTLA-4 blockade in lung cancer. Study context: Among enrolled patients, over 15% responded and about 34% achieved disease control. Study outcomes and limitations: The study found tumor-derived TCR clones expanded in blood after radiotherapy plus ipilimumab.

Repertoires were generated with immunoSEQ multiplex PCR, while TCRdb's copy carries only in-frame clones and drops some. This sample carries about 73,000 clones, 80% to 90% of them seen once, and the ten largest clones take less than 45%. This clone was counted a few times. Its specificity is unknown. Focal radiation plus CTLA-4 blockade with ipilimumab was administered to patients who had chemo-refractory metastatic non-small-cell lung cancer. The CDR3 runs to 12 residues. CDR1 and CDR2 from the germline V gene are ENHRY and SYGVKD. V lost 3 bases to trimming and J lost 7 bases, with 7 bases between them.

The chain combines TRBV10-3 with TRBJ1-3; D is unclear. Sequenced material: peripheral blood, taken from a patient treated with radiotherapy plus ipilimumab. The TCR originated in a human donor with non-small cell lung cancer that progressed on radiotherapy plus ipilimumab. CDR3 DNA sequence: TGTGCCATCAGTGACTCGGAGAACACCATATATTTT. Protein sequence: CAISDSENTIYF.